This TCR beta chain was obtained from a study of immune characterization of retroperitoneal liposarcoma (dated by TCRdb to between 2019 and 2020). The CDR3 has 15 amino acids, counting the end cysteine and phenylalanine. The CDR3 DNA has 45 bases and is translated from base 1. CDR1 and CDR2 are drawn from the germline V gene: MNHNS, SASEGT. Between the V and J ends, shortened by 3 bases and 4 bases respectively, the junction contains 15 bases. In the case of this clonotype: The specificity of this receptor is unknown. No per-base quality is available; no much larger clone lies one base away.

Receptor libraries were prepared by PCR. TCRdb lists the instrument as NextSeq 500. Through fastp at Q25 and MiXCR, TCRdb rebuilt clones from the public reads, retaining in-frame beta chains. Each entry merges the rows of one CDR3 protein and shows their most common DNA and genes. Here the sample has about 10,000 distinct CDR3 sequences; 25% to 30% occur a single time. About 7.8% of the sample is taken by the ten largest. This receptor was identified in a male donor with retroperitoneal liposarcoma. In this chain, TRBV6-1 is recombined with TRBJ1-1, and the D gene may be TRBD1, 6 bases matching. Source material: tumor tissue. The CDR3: CASSDLLEGVTEAFF. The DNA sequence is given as TGTGCCAGCAGTGATTTGTTAGAGGGGGTCACTGAAGCTTTCTTT.